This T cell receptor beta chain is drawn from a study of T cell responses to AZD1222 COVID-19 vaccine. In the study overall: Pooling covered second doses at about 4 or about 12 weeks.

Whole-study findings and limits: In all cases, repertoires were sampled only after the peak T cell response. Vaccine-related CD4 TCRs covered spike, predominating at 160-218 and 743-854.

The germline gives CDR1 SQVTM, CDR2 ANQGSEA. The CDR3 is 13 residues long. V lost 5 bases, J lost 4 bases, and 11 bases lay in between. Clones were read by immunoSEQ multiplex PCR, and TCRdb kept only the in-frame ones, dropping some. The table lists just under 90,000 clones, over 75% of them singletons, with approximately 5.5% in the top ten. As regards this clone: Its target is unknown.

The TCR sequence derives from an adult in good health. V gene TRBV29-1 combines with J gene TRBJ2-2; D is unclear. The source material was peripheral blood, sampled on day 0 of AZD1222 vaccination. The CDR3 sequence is CSVPKPGTGELFF. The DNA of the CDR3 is TGCAGCGTTCCCAAACCTGGCACCGGGGAGCTGTTTTTT.